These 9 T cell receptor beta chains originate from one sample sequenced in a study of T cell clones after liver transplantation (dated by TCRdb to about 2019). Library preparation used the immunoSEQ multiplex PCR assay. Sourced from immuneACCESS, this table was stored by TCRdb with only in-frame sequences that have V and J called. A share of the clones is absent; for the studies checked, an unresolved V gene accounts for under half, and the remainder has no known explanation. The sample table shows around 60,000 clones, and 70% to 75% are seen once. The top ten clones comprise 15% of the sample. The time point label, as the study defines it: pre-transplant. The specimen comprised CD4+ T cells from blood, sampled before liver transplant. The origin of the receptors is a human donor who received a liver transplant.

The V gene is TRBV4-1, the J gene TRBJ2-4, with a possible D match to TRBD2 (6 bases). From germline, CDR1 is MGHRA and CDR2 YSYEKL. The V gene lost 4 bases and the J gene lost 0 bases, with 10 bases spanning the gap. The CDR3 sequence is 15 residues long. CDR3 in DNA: TGCGCCAGCAGCCCAGCCGGGGGAGCCAAAAACATTCAGTACTTC. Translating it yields CASSPAGGAKNIQYF.

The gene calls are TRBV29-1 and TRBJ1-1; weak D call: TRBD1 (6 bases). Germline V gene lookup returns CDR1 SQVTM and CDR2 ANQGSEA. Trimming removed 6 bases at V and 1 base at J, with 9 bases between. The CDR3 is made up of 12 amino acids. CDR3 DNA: TGCAGCGTACAACAGGGGAACACTGAAGCTTTCTTT. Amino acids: CSVQQGNTEAFF.

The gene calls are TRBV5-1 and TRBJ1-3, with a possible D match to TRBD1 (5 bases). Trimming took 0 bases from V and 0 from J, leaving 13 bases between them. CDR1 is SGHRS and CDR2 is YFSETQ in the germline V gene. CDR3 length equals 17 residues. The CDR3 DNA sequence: TGCGCCAGCAGCTTGGAGTCGGGGGGAGGCTCTGGAAACACCATATATTTT. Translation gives CASSLESGGGSGNTIYF.

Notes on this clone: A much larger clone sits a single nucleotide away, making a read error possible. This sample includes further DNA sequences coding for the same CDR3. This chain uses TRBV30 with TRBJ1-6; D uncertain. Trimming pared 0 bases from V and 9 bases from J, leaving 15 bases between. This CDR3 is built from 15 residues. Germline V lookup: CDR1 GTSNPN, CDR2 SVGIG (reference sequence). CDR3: CAWSVIGGQSSPLHF. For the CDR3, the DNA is TGTGCCTGGAGTGTAATCGGCGGGCAGTCTTCACCCCTCCACTTT. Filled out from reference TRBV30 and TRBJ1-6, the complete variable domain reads SQTIHQWPATLVQPVGSPLSLECTVEGTSNPNLYWYRQAAGRGLQLLFYSVGIGQISSEVPQNLSASRPQDRQFILSSKKLLLSDSGFYLCAWSVIGGQSSPLHFGNGTRLTVT.

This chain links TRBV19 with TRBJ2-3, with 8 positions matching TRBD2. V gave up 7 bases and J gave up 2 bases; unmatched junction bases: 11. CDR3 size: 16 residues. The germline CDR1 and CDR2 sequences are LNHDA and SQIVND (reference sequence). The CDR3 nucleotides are TGTGCCAGTAATCCTAGCGGGTTTCCTAACACAGATACGCAGTATTTT. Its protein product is CASNPSGFPNTDTQYF.

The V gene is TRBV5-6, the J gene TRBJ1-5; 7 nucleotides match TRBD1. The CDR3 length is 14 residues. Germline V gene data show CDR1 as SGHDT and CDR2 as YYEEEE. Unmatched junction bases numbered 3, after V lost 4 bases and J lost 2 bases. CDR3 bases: TGTGCCAGCAGCGGGGGGACAGGCAATCAGCCCCAGCATTTT. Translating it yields CASSGGTGNQPQHF.

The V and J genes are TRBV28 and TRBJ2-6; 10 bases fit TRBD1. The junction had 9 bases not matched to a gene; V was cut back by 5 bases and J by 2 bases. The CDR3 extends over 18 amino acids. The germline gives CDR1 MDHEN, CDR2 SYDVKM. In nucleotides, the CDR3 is TGTGCCAGCAGTAAAATAGGGACAGGGGTTACTGGGGCCAACGTCCTGACTTTC. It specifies CASSKIGTGVTGANVLTF. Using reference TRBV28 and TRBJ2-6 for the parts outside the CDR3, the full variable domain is DVKVTQSSRYLVKRTGEKVFLECVQDMDHENMFWYRQDPGLGLRLIYFSYDVKMKEKGDIPEGYSVSREKKERFSLILESASTNQTSMYLCASSKIGTGVTGANVLTFGAGSRLTVL.

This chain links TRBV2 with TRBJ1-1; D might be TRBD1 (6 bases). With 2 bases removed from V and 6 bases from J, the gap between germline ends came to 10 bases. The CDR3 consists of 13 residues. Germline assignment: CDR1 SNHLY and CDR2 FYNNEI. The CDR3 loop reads CASSERGGPEAFF. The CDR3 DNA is TGTGCCAGCAGTGAAAGGGGGGGGCCTGAAGCTTTCTTT.

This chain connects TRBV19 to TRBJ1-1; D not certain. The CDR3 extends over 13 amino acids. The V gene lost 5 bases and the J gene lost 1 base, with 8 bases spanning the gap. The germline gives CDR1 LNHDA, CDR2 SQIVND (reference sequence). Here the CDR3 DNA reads TGTGCCAGTAGTCGAGCCGGGAACACTGAAGCTTTCTTT. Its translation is CASSRAGNTEAFF.